A single sample gave rise to the 4 T cell receptor beta chains below, sequenced in a study of T cell changes during pregnancy in multiple sclerosis. Sequencing used immunoSEQ multiplex PCR; TCRdb keeps in-frame clones, though not all of them. Here the sample spans 50,000 to 60,000 clones, about 93% being singletons. This material consisted of CD4+ T cells from peripheral blood mononuclear cells, taken in the second trimester of pregnancy. All receptors come from a female donor with multiple sclerosis, enrolled in a pregnancy study.

This chain links TRBV7-3 with TRBJ2-3, with D uncertain. Germline V CDR1 and CDR2: SGHTA, FQGTGA. CDR3 length equals 14 residues. Trimming removed 6 bases at V and 2 bases at J, with 12 bases between. CDR3 coding DNA: TGTGCCAGCAGTTTGGAGCCTAACACAGATACGCAGTATTTT. It yields the protein CASSLEPNTDTQYF.

The V gene is TRBV6-1, the J gene TRBJ2-7; 9 bases line up with TRBD1. CDR3 size: 15 residues. V lost 2 bases, J lost 1 base, and 3 bases stayed unmatched. CDR1 and CDR2 from the germline V gene are MNHNS and SASEGT. CDR3 sequence (DNA): TGTGCCAGCAGTGAAACAGGACAGGGGTCCTACGAGCAGTACTTC. Protein product: CASSETGQGSYEQYF.

This sequence joins TRBV6-1 and TRBJ1-5; the match to TRBD1 covers 7 bases. The CDR3 is 13 residues long. Trimming took 8 bases from V and 4 from J; bases not matched to a gene: 5. CDR1 and CDR2 from the germline V gene are MNHNS and SASEGT. The CDR3 DNA is TGTGCCAGCTCAGGGGGTCGGAATCAGCCCCAGCATTTT. Translated: CASSGGRNQPQHF.

The chain is built from TRBV2 and TRBJ1-5, with D perhaps TRBD1 (6 bases). Trimming stripped 10 bases from V and 1 base from J, with 17 bases between. Germline CDR1 and CDR2: SNHLY and FYNNEI. CDR3 length: 15 amino acids. The CDR3 DNA reads as TGTGCCACCAACCCGACAGGTAAAAGCAATCAGCCCCAGCATTTT. Its translation is CATNPTGKSNQPQHF.